This TCR beta chain was found in a study of CD8+ T cells in alopecia areata. Regarding the study as a whole: Under tofacitinib, fewer expanded CD8+ clones appeared among the top 100 scalp clones. Resident alphabeta T cells of normal skin are also sequenced in scalp samples.

Sequencing templates came from extracted RNA that was reverse transcribed into cDNA. The protocol was immunoSEQ multiplex PCR, while the TCRdb copy is restricted to in-frame clones and leaves out a portion. The data contain more than 110,000 clones, about 59% of them singletons. CDR3 length equals 14 residues. Germline loops: CDR1 SGHVS, CDR2 FQNEAQ. Trimming pared 5 bases from V and 5 bases from J, leaving 13 bases between. The treatment: oral pan-JAK inhibitor, 5-10 mg twice daily. From alopecia areata patients, lesional scalp punch biopsies and peripheral blood were collected. A few counts support this clone. Its antigen is not known.

This receptor was identified in a human donor with alopecia areata. This chain uses TRBV7-8 with TRBJ2-1; D is undetermined. Sequencing used CD8+ T cells sorted from blood, obtained at week 4, from a patient treated with tofacitinib. In DNA form, the CDR3 reads TGTGCCAGCAGCCCTCCTAGATTTGACAATGAGCAGTTCTTC. Encoded protein: CASSPPRFDNEQFF. Full variable domain (missing parts from reference TRBV7-8 and TRBJ2-1): GAGVSQSPRYKVAKRGQDVALRCDPISGHVSLFWYQQALGQGPEFLTYFQNEAQLDKSGLPSDRFFAERPEGSVSTLKIQRTQQEDSAVYLCASSPPRFDNEQFFGPGTRLTVL.